The present entry profiles one TCR beta chain with its context. The antigen is unknown. The sample is drawn from a study of cytomegalovirus exposure and HLA in healthy donors. Whole-study context: For the approximately 410 genotyped donors, more than 65% fell within the Caucasian-associated ancestry cluster. Whole-study results and caveats: As a later analysis showed, a missense DCLRE1C variant was linked to trimming of TCR beta V- and J-genes. Presence/absence comparisons presumed near-even sequencing depth among donors. The study labeled 150 to 200 TCR beta chains cytomegalovirus-associated.

Germline-derived CDR1 and CDR2 are MGHDK and SYGVNS. Trimming removed 1 base from V and 2 bases from J, with 11 bases in between. The CDR3 has 15 residues. Researchers ran the PCR with 60 Vbeta and 13 Jbeta primers. Profiling relied on immunoSEQ multiplex PCR, and the TCRdb table lists in-frame clones only, not all of them. The repertoire has about 120,000 clones, 81% of them found once; the top ten carry 2.2%. Source material: PBMCs. The V call is TRBV25-1, the J call TRBJ1-1; perhaps TRBD1 as D (6 bases). The origin of this receptor is a woman aged 40-49 years in good health and CMV-seronegative. In nucleotides, the CDR3 is TGTGCCAGCAGTGAATTAGGGGGTCTCAACACTGAAGCTTTCTTT. It specifies CASSELGGLNTEAFF.